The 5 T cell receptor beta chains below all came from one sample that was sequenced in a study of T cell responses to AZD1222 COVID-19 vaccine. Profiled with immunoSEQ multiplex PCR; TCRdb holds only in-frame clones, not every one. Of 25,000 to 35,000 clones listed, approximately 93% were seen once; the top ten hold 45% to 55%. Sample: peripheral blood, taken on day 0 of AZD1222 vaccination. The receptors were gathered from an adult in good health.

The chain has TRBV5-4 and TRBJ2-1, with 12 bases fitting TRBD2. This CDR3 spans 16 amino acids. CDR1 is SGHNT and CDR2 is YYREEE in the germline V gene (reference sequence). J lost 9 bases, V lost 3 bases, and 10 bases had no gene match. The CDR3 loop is CASSSPSGGAFTEQFF. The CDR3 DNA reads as TGTGCCAGCAGCTCCCCTAGCGGGGGGGCCTTCACTGAGCAGTTCTTC.

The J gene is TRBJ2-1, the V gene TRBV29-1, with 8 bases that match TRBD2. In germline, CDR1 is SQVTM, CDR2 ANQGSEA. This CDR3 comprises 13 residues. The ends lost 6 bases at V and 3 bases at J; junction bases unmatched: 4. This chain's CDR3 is CSVSSGGYNEQFF. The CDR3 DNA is TGCAGCGTGTCCAGCGGGGGCTACAATGAGCAGTTCTTC.

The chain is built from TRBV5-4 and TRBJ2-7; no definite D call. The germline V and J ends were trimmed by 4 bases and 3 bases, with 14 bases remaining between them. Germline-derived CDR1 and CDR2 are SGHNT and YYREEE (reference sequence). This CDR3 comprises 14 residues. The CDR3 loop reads CASSPGPPIYEQYF. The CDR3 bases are TGTGCCAGCAGCCCGGGCCCTCCTATCTACGAGCAGTACTTC.

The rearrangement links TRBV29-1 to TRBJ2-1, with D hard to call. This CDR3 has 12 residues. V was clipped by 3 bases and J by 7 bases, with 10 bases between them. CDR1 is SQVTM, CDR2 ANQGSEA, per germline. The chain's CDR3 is CSVDRVRNEQFF. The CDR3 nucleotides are TGCAGCGTTGATCGGGTCAGAAATGAGCAGTTCTTC.

CDR3 nucleotide sequence: TGTGCCAGCAGCTTAGCCCCGGGACGGAGCACAGATACGCAGTATTTT. Its translation is CASSLAPGRSTDTQYF. The genes are TRBV7-2 and TRBJ2-3, with D perhaps being TRBD1 or TRBD2 (5 bases each). This CDR3 region has 16 residues. The germline V gene encodes CDR1 SGHTA and CDR2 FQGNSA. V lost 0 bases, J lost 0 bases, and 10 bases lay in between. Based on the CDR3 plus reference TRBV7-2 and TRBJ2-3, the full variable domain is GAGVSQSPSNKVTEKGKDVELRCDPISGHTALYWYRQSLGQGLEFLIYFQGNSAPDKSGLPSDRFSAERTGGSVSTLTIQRTQQEDSAVYLCASSLAPGRSTDTQYFGPGTRLTVL.